Listed below are T cell receptor beta chains from one sample, sequenced in a study of cytomegalovirus exposure and HLA in healthy donors. TCRdb's table, derived via immunoSEQ multiplex PCR, lists solely in-frame clones and lacks some. The repertoire has more than 100,000 clones, about two thirds of them found once; the top ten carry 2.4%. Sequencing was carried out using PBMCs. Receptors were obtained from a woman in her forties in good health and CMV-seronegative. Each CDR3 is given with its conserved first and last residue. D genes are given only for firm matches. Clone size is stated in some rows and not others, as once, few, many or a class when expanded.

CASSQEWTGYVPGELFF TGTGCCAGCAGCCAAGAGTGGACAGGGTATGTCCCCGGGGAGCTGTTTTTT TRBJ2-2 TRBD1 TRBV4-2 -
CASSLGVDRRSLLAKNIQYF TGCGCCAGCAGCTTGGGGGTGGACAGGAGATCCCTCCTAGCCAAAAACATTCAGTACTTC TRBJ2-4 TRBD1 TRBV5-1 -
CASSSSYEQYF TGTGCCAGCAGCTCGTCCTACGAGCAGTACTTC TRBJ2-7 - TRBV11-1 -
CASRRGPDGANVLTF TGCGCCAGCAGAAGGGGGCCAGACGGGGCCAACGTCCTGACTTTC TRBJ2-6 TRBD1 TRBV10-1 -
CASSARSGAGDTQYF TGTGCCAGCAGCGCGAGGAGCGGGGCAGGGGATACGCAGTATTTT TRBJ2-3 TRBD2 TRBV5-4 -
CASSQPGLTNYGYTF TGCGCCAGCAGCCAACCGGGACTTACTAACTATGGCTACACCTTC TRBJ1-2 - TRBV4-1 -
CASSSGNSNQPQHF TGTGCCAGCTCGTCAGGGAACAGCAATCAGCCCCAGCATTTT TRBJ1-5 - TRBV18 -
CASSQEDRGRIYGYTF TGCGCCAGCAGCCAAGAGGACAGGGGGCGGATCTATGGCTACACCTTC TRBJ1-2 TRBD1 TRBV4-1 -
CAWSATARGQPQHF TGTGCCTGGAGTGCGACAGCAAGGGGTCAGCCCCAGCATTTT TRBJ1-5 - TRBV30 few
CASSRLRASNQPQHF TGTGCCAGCAGTCGGCTCAGGGCCTCCAATCAGCCCCAGCATTTT TRBJ1-5 - TRBV2 few
CASSKSSGGGHQETQYF TGTGCCAGTAGTAAATCAAGCGGGGGGGGACACCAAGAGACCCAGTACTTC TRBJ2-5 TRBD2 TRBV19 once
CASSYGTGAYTNTGELFF TGTGCCAGCAGCTACGGGACAGGGGCCTATACGAACACCGGGGAGCTGTTTTTT TRBJ2-2 TRBD1 TRBV7-7 -
CASSALWGDPNQPQHF TGTGCCAGCAGTGCCCTCTGGGGCGACCCCAATCAGCCCCAGCATTTT TRBJ1-5 - TRBV2 few
CASSGSRGAIETQYF TGTGCCAGCAGTGGGAGCAGGGGCGCGATAGAGACCCAGTACTTC TRBJ2-5 - TRBV2 -
CAWSVLENQPQHF TGTGCCTGGAGTGTACTGGAGAATCAGCCCCAGCATTTT TRBJ1-5 - TRBV30 few
CASSSTQSTGGGNEQFF TGTGCCAGCAGCTCCACCCAATCGACAGGGGGCGGGAATGAGCAGTTCTTC TRBJ2-1 TRBD1 TRBV5-6 -
CASSEDFYEQYF TGTGCCAGCAGCGAGGACTTCTACGAGCAGTACTTC TRBJ2-7 - TRBV7-9 once
CASSPRTEQAFF TGTGCCAGCTCACCTCGGACAGAACAAGCTTTCTTT TRBJ1-1 - TRBV18 -
CASSPTTIQGAFYEQYF TGTGCCAGCAGCCCGACTACTATACAGGGGGCCTTCTACGAGCAGTACTTC TRBJ2-7 TRBD1 TRBV16 -
CASSPQDRTNEKLFF TGTGCCAGTAGCCCCCAGGACAGGACGAATGAAAAACTGTTTTTT TRBJ1-4 TRBD1 TRBV19 once
CASSLGFGRGQETQYF TGTGCCAGCAGCTTGGGGTTTGGAAGGGGCCAAGAGACCCAGTACTTC TRBJ2-5 - TRBV5-6 many
CASSLPRSYGYTF TGTGCCAGCAGCTTGCCCCGGAGCTATGGCTACACCTTC TRBJ1-2 - TRBV5-7 -
CASSPSGGVDTQYF TGTGCCAGCAGCCCGAGCGGGGGGGTGGATACGCAGTATTTT TRBJ2-3 TRBD2 TRBV7-6 once
CSATAGVLEQYF TGCAGCGCCACAGCGGGGGTGCTCGAGCAGTACTTC TRBJ2-7 TRBD2 TRBV29-1 -
CASSLVGTSGANEQFF TGCGCCAGCAGCTTGGTTGGCACTAGCGGGGCTAATGAGCAGTTCTTC TRBJ2-1 TRBD2 TRBV5-1 -
CASSRTGQGASYEQYF TGTGCCAGCAGCCGGACTGGACAGGGGGCCTCCTACGAGCAGTACTTC TRBJ2-7 TRBD1 TRBV4-2 once
CASSLAGRGTNTEAFF TGTGCCAGCAGCTTAGCGGGGAGGGGAACGAACACTGAAGCTTTCTTT TRBJ1-1 - TRBV7-2 once
CASSPGSYEQYF TGTGCCAGTAGTCCGGGATCCTACGAGCAGTACTTC TRBJ2-7 - TRBV19 once
CASSSPPGVNYGYTF TGTGCCAGCAGTTCCCCTCCCGGGGTAAACTATGGCTACACCTTC TRBJ1-2 - TRBV28 -
CASSLFQGLATGELFF TGTGCCAGCAGCTTATTCCAGGGTTTGGCGACGGGGGAGCTGTTTTTT TRBJ2-2 - TRBV7-9 once
CASSLGSSSQNNEQFF TGCGCCAGCAGCTTGGGGAGCTCCTCTCAAAACAATGAGCAGTTCTTC TRBJ2-1 - TRBV5-1 few
CASSRDRDSEQYF TGTGCCAGTAGTAGGGACAGGGATTCGGAGCAGTACTTC TRBJ2-7 TRBD1 TRBV19 -
CASSQESIRSLNEKLFF TGTGCCAGCAGCCAAGAGAGTATTCGGTCGCTTAATGAAAAACTGTTTTTT TRBJ1-4 - TRBV4-2 -
CASSQGWTGNEQYF TGTGCCAGCAGCCAAGGATGGACAGGGAACGAGCAGTACTTC TRBJ2-7 TRBD1 TRBV4-2 -
CSVFMLSGEKLFF TGCAGCGTGTTCATGCTCTCGGGGGAAAAACTGTTTTTT TRBJ1-4 - TRBV29-1 few
CASSPSSGGANEQFF TGTGCCAGCTCACCGAGTAGCGGGGGGGCAAATGAGCAGTTCTTC TRBJ2-1 TRBD2 TRBV18 -
CASSPDRVNTEAFF TGTGCCAGCAGCCCCGACAGGGTGAACACTGAAGCTTTCTTT TRBJ1-1 TRBD1 TRBV9 -
CASTYRRETEAFF TGTGCCAGCACTTACCGGCGGGAGACTGAAGCTTTCTTT TRBJ1-1 - TRBV6-6 -
CASRDSDYGYTF TGTGCCTCCCGGGACAGCGACTATGGCTACACCTTC TRBJ1-2 TRBD1 TRBV19 few
CASTLSDRANYGYTF TGTGCCAGCACCTTATCGGACAGAGCTAACTATGGCTACACCTTC TRBJ1-2 - TRBV6-6 -
CASSSWAGATYQETQYF TGCGCCAGCAGTAGTTGGGCAGGGGCGACGTACCAAGAGACCCAGTACTTC TRBJ2-5 - TRBV5-1 few
CASRKLGGNTIYF TGTGCCAGCAGAAAACTCGGGGGAAACACCATATATTTT TRBJ1-3 - TRBV6-1 -
CASSLTGDSYEQYF TGTGCCAGCTCACTTACAGGGGACTCCTACGAGCAGTACTTC TRBJ2-7 TRBD1 TRBV18 -
CASRESMGTYEQYF TGTGCTTCACGGGAGTCAATGGGTACCTACGAGCAGTACTTC TRBJ2-7 - TRBV4-2 -
CASSGGGMRTEAFF TGTGCCAGCAGTGGGGGGGGTATGAGGACTGAAGCTTTCTTT TRBJ1-1 - TRBV2 -
CAWSLPGAAGVRSYEQYF TGTGCCTGGAGTCTACCGGGGGCAGCGGGGGTCCGCTCCTACGAGCAGTACTTC TRBJ2-7 TRBD2 TRBV30 few
CASSYSTGQGTGELFF TGTGCCAGCAGTTACTCTACGGGACAGGGCACCGGGGAGCTGTTTTTT TRBJ2-2 TRBD1 TRBV6-5 -
CASSPQAWGEKLFF TGTGCCAGCAGCCCACAGGCTTGGGGTGAAAAACTGTTTTTT TRBJ1-4 - TRBV9 few
CASSYLGGSSPLHF TGTGCCAGCAGTTACCTCGGGGGGTCTTCACCCCTCCACTTT TRBJ1-6 - TRBV6-5 -